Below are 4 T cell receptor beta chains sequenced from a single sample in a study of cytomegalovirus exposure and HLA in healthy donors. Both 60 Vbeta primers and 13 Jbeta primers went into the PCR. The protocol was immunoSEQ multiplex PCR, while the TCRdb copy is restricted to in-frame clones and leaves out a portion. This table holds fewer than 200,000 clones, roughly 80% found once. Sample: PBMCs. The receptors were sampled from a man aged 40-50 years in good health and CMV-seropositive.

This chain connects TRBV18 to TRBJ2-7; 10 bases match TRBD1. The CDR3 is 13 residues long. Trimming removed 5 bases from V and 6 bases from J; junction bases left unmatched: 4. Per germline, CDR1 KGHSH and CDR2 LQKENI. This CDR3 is CASSGQGVGEQYF. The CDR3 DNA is TGTGCCAGCTCAGGACAGGGGGTAGGCGAGCAGTACTTC.

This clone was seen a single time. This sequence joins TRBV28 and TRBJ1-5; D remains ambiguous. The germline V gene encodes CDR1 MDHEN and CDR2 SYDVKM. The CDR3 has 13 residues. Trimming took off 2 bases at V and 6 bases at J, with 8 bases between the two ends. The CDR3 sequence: CASSLQMFQPQHF. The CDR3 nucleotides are TGTGCCAGCAGTTTACAAATGTTTCAGCCCCAGCATTTT.

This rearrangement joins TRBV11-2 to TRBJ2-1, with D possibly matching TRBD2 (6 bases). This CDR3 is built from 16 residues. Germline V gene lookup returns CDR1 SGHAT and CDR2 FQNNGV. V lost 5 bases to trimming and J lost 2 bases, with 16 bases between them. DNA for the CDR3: TGTGCCAGCAGCCCCCGTCCGGCGGGACCCTACAATGAGCAGTTCTTC. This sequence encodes CASSPRPAGPYNEQFF.

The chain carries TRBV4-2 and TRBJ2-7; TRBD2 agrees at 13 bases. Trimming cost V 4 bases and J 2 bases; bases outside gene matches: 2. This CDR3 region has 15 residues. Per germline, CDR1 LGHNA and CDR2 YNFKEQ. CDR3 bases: TGTGCCAGCAGCCCGGGGACTAGCGGGACCTACGAGCAGTACTTC. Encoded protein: CASSPGTSGTYEQYF.